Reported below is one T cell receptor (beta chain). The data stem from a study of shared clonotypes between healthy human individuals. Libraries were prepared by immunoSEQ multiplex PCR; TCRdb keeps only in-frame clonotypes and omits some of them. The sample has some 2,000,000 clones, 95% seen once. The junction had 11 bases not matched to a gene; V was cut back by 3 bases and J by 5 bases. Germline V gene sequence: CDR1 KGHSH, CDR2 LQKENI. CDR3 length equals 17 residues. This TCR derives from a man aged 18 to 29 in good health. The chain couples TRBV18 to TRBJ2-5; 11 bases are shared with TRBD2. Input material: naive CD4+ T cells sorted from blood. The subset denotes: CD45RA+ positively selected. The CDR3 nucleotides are TGTGCCAGCTCACCTCTTCAACTAGCGGGGGATAGGGAGACCCAGTACTTC. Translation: CASSPLQLAGDRETQYF.